This is a list of T cell receptor beta chains from one sample in a study of blood T cell repertoires in COVID-19. The assay was immunoSEQ multiplex PCR, and TCRdb's table has in-frame clones only and misses some. The repertoire has 30,000 to 40,000 clones, roughly 88% of them found once; the top ten carry over 2%. Material: peripheral blood. These receptors were obtained from a human donor in a cohort sampled during active COVID-19. Each CDR3 is given with its conserved first and last residue. The D gene is left open where the match is weak. Not every row has a clone size; where given, it reads once, few, many or a size class.

v_call: TRBV28; j_call: TRBJ2-7; d_call: .; clone_size: few; cdr3_nt: TGTGCCAGCAGCTCTTTCCTGCTTAGGACGGGTGGAGGGGAGCAGTACTTC; cdr3_aa: CASSSFLLRTGGGEQYF
v_call: TRBV5-1; j_call: TRBJ1-4; d_call: TRBD1; clone_size: .; cdr3_nt: TGCGCCAGCAGCCAACAGGGGGGTAATGAAAAACTGTTTTTT; cdr3_aa: CASSQQGGNEKLFF
v_call: TRBV5-1; j_call: TRBJ2-1; d_call: TRBD2; clone_size: .; cdr3_nt: TGCGCCAGCAGCTCCCTTAGCGGGGGGGAATACAATGAGCAGTTCTTC; cdr3_aa: CASSSLSGGEYNEQFF
v_call: TRBV4-1; j_call: TRBJ1-1; d_call: .; clone_size: few; cdr3_nt: TGCGCCAGCAGCCCCGGGACACAGAACACTGAAGCTTTCTTT; cdr3_aa: CASSPGTQNTEAFF
v_call: TRBV2; j_call: TRBJ1-2; d_call: TRBD1; clone_size: .; cdr3_nt: TGTGCCAGCAGGGGTAGTACCGGGACAGGGGGAGGCTACACCTTC; cdr3_aa: CASRGSTGTGGGYTF
v_call: TRBV19; j_call: TRBJ2-3; d_call: .; clone_size: .; cdr3_nt: TGTGCCAGTAGCTTGACGGGGGGCGTTACAGATACGCAGTATTTT; cdr3_aa: CASSLTGGVTDTQYF
v_call: TRBV28; j_call: TRBJ1-2; d_call: TRBD1; clone_size: .; cdr3_nt: TGTGCCAGCAGTTCTAGCCCCGGACAGGAAGGGGGTTATGGCTACACCTTC; cdr3_aa: CASSSSPGQEGGYGYTF
v_call: TRBV5-1; j_call: TRBJ1-1; d_call: .; clone_size: once; cdr3_nt: TGCGCCAGCAGCTCCGGTGCGGGACCCCCAAGGGACACTGAAGCTTTCTTT; cdr3_aa: CASSSGAGPPRDTEAFF
v_call: TRBV10-2; j_call: TRBJ2-1; d_call: .; clone_size: once; cdr3_nt: TGCGCCACCCTCGGGGGTTCCTACAATGAGCAGTTCTTC; cdr3_aa: CATLGGSYNEQFF
v_call: TRBV2; j_call: TRBJ1-4; d_call: TRBD1; clone_size: .; cdr3_nt: TGTGCCAGCAGGAGGGAACAGGGGAATGAAAAACTGTTTTTT; cdr3_aa: CASRREQGNEKLFF
v_call: TRBV7-9; j_call: TRBJ2-3; d_call: TRBD1; clone_size: .; cdr3_nt: TGTGCCAGCAGCTTGAGAGGGGGCAGTGATACGCAGTATTTT; cdr3_aa: CASSLRGGSDTQYF
v_call: TRBV5-5; j_call: TRBJ1-2; d_call: .; clone_size: .; cdr3_nt: TGTGCCAGCAGCTTAGATGGCAGTAACTATGGCTACACCTTC; cdr3_aa: CASSLDGSNYGYTF
v_call: TRBV5-1; j_call: TRBJ2-6; d_call: .; clone_size: .; cdr3_nt: TGCGCCAGCAGCGGGGGACACCTCTCTGGGGCCAACGTCCTGACTTTC; cdr3_aa: CASSGGHLSGANVLTF
v_call: TRBV3-1/TRBV3-2; j_call: TRBJ2-1; d_call: .; clone_size: .; cdr3_nt: TGTGCCAGCAGCCTAAGGGAATGGCAGGGTGAGCAGTTCTTC; cdr3_aa: CASSLREWQGEQFF
v_call: TRBV28; j_call: TRBJ2-2; d_call: .; clone_size: .; cdr3_nt: TGTGCCAGCAGCCCTGGATCCCTGTCGGGCACCGGGGAGCTGTTTTTT; cdr3_aa: CASSPGSLSGTGELFF
v_call: TRBV2; j_call: TRBJ2-1; d_call: TRBD2; clone_size: .; cdr3_nt: TGTGCCAGCAGAGGACTAGCGGGGATGGGTGAGCAGTTCTTC; cdr3_aa: CASRGLAGMGEQFF
v_call: TRBV19; j_call: TRBJ1-2; d_call: .; clone_size: .; cdr3_nt: TGTGCCAGTAGTATTACAGGGACGGCCGGTGGCTACACCTTC; cdr3_aa: CASSITGTAGGYTF
v_call: TRBV18; j_call: TRBJ2-3; d_call: TRBD2; clone_size: .; cdr3_nt: TGTGCCAGCTCCCCAGGAGCGGGAGGCACAGATACGCAGTATTTT; cdr3_aa: CASSPGAGGTDTQYF
v_call: TRBV6-5; j_call: TRBJ1-3; d_call: TRBD1; clone_size: .; cdr3_nt: TGTGCCAGCATCACAGGGGCGGTCGGAAACACCATATATTTT; cdr3_aa: CASITGAVGNTIYF
v_call: TRBV6-2/TRBV6-3; j_call: TRBJ1-1; d_call: .; clone_size: .; cdr3_nt: TGTGCCAGCAGTTATACAGGGATGAACACTGAAGCTTTCTTT; cdr3_aa: CASSYTGMNTEAFF
v_call: TRBV25-1; j_call: TRBJ2-7; d_call: .; clone_size: once; cdr3_nt: TGTGCCAGCAAACCCAGGACAGACTCCTACGAGCAGTACTTC; cdr3_aa: CASKPRTDSYEQYF
v_call: TRBV27; j_call: TRBJ2-2; d_call: TRBD1; clone_size: .; cdr3_nt: TGTGCCAGCAGTTTCAGGACAGGGCCCGGGGAGCTGTTTTTT; cdr3_aa: CASSFRTGPGELFF
v_call: TRBV5-1; j_call: TRBJ2-2; d_call: .; clone_size: .; cdr3_nt: TGCGCCAGCAGCTGGGGGCCGAACACCGGGGAGCTGTTTTTT; cdr3_aa: CASSWGPNTGELFF
v_call: TRBV27; j_call: TRBJ2-1; d_call: .; clone_size: .; cdr3_nt: TGTGCCAGCAGTTTGACCGGGGGACCTTACAATGAGCAGTTCTTC; cdr3_aa: CASSLTGGPYNEQFF
v_call: TRBV27; j_call: TRBJ2-7; d_call: TRBD2; clone_size: few; cdr3_nt: TGTGCCAGCAGTCCGACCTCTAGCGGGGAACCCTACGAGCAGTACTTC; cdr3_aa: CASSPTSSGEPYEQYF
v_call: TRBV3-1/TRBV3-2; j_call: TRBJ1-3; d_call: .; clone_size: few; cdr3_nt: TGTGCCAGCAGCCAAGATGGCCCTTTCGCCCAATCTAACACCATATATTTT; cdr3_aa: CASSQDGPFAQSNTIYF
v_call: TRBV10-3; j_call: TRBJ1-1; d_call: .; clone_size: few; cdr3_nt: TGTGCCATCAGTGAAGCCGGGATACGGTCTTATGAAGCTTTCTTT; cdr3_aa: CAISEAGIRSYEAFF
v_call: TRBV19; j_call: TRBJ2-3; d_call: .; clone_size: .; cdr3_nt: TGTGCCAGTAGCGACTCGGGTCGACCACCAACCTACACAGATACGCAGTATTTT; cdr3_aa: CASSDSGRPPTYTDTQYF
v_call: TRBV5-6; j_call: TRBJ1-6; d_call: .; clone_size: few; cdr3_nt: TGTGCCAGCAGCCACGAGGCGGGGACGAATTCACCCCTCCACTTT; cdr3_aa: CASSHEAGTNSPLHF
v_call: TRBV6-1; j_call: TRBJ1-1; d_call: .; clone_size: .; cdr3_nt: TGTGCCAGCAGTGAAAACCCAGGAGGCACTGAAGCTTTCTTT; cdr3_aa: CASSENPGGTEAFF
v_call: TRBV5-1; j_call: TRBJ2-6; d_call: .; clone_size: once; cdr3_nt: TGCGCCAGCAGCGCACAGGGTTGGGGGGCCAACGTCCTGACTTTC; cdr3_aa: CASSAQGWGANVLTF
v_call: TRBV13; j_call: TRBJ1-3; d_call: .; clone_size: .; cdr3_nt: TGTGCCAGCAGCTTAGTGGGGCAAGGAAACACCATATATTTT; cdr3_aa: CASSLVGQGNTIYF
v_call: TRBV7-9; j_call: TRBJ1-2; d_call: TRBD1; clone_size: .; cdr3_nt: TGTGCCAGCAGCTTATCCCCAGGGGGAGACTATGGCTACACCTTC; cdr3_aa: CASSLSPGGDYGYTF
v_call: TRBV9; j_call: TRBJ1-1; d_call: .; clone_size: .; cdr3_nt: TGTGCCAGCAGCGTAGGGGGCATGGACACTGAAGCTTTCTTT; cdr3_aa: CASSVGGMDTEAFF
v_call: TRBV11-2; j_call: TRBJ1-2; d_call: .; clone_size: .; cdr3_nt: TGTGCCAGCAGCTTACTGTCAGGTGACTATGGCTACACCTTC; cdr3_aa: CASSLLSGDYGYTF
v_call: TRBV6-5; j_call: TRBJ1-5; d_call: TRBD1; clone_size: .; cdr3_nt: TGTGCCAGCAGTTCCCGTGGGACAGGGAATCAGCCCCAGCATTTT; cdr3_aa: CASSSRGTGNQPQHF
v_call: TRBV6-5; j_call: TRBJ2-3; d_call: TRBD2; clone_size: few; cdr3_nt: TGTGCCAGCAGTTACGCATCCGGGGGGTTTGGGGATACGCAGTATTTT; cdr3_aa: CASSYASGGFGDTQYF
v_call: TRBV5-5; j_call: TRBJ2-1; d_call: .; clone_size: once; cdr3_nt: TGTGCCAGCAGCTGGGAGAGCTACAATGAGCAGTTCTTC; cdr3_aa: CASSWESYNEQFF
v_call: TRBV11-3; j_call: TRBJ2-5; d_call: .; clone_size: .; cdr3_nt: TGTGCCAGCAGCATGAGCTTCGGGGGACCCCAGTACTTC; cdr3_aa: CASSMSFGGPQYF
v_call: TRBV5-8; j_call: TRBJ2-3; d_call: .; clone_size: .; cdr3_nt: TGTGCCAGCACCTACCTTACGGATACGCAGTATTTT; cdr3_aa: CASTYLTDTQYF
v_call: TRBV28; j_call: TRBJ2-1; d_call: .; clone_size: .; cdr3_nt: TGTGCCAGCAGTCCCCCGACTCCCCTTTCTCAGCAGTTCTTC; cdr3_aa: CASSPPTPLSQQFF
v_call: TRBV14; j_call: TRBJ1-1; d_call: TRBD1; clone_size: .; cdr3_nt: TGTGCCAGCAGCCAGCACTACAGGGGACTGAACACTGAAGCTTTCTTT; cdr3_aa: CASSQHYRGLNTEAFF
v_call: TRBV9; j_call: TRBJ2-5; d_call: TRBD2; clone_size: .; cdr3_nt: TGTGCCAGCAGCTCCTCGGGGGGGGGACAAGAGACCCAGTACTTC; cdr3_aa: CASSSSGGGQETQYF
v_call: TRBV6-5; j_call: TRBJ1-6; d_call: .; clone_size: .; cdr3_nt: TGTGCCAGCACCCGCGACTCGGGGAGGGGTTCACCCCTCCACTTT; cdr3_aa: CASTRDSGRGSPLHF
v_call: TRBV15; j_call: TRBJ1-2; d_call: .; clone_size: .; cdr3_nt: TGTGCCACCAGCAGAGGTGCAGGGTGGGGCTACACCTTC; cdr3_aa: CATSRGAGWGYTF
v_call: TRBV6-5; j_call: TRBJ2-7; d_call: TRBD1; clone_size: few; cdr3_nt: TGTGCCAGCAGCCTCTCCCGGACAGGGCGGGAGCAGTACTTC; cdr3_aa: CASSLSRTGREQYF
v_call: TRBV6-5; j_call: TRBJ2-7; d_call: .; clone_size: .; cdr3_nt: TGTGCCAGCAGTTATGTTGCGGGTCAATCCTACGAGCAGTACTTC; cdr3_aa: CASSYVAGQSYEQYF
v_call: TRBV12-3/TRBV12-4; j_call: TRBJ2-7; d_call: .; clone_size: .; cdr3_nt: TGTGCCAGCATGATTGGGGGCGCCTACGAGCAGTACTTC; cdr3_aa: CASMIGGAYEQYF
v_call: TRBV13; j_call: TRBJ1-2; d_call: TRBD1; clone_size: .; cdr3_nt: TGTGCCAGCAGCTCCTACAGGGGGCTGGGCTATGGCTACACCTTC; cdr3_aa: CASSSYRGLGYGYTF
v_call: TRBV7-6; j_call: TRBJ2-1; d_call: TRBD1; clone_size: .; cdr3_nt: TGTGCCAGCAGCTACCTGGGACAGGGCCGTTCCTACAATGAGCAGTTCTTC; cdr3_aa: CASSYLGQGRSYNEQFF
v_call: TRBV6-2/TRBV6-3; j_call: TRBJ1-2; d_call: .; clone_size: .; cdr3_nt: TGTGCCAGCAGTTATAACGAGTATGGCTACACCTTC; cdr3_aa: CASSYNEYGYTF
v_call: TRBV28; j_call: TRBJ1-1; d_call: TRBD1; clone_size: .; cdr3_nt: TGTGCCAGCAGCCCCAACAGGGGCCGGGCTTTCTTT; cdr3_aa: CASSPNRGRAFF
v_call: TRBV9; j_call: TRBJ2-7; d_call: TRBD1; clone_size: .; cdr3_nt: TGTGCCAGCAGCACGACAGGGGGCGCCTACCACGAGCAGTACTTC; cdr3_aa: CASSTTGGAYHEQYF
v_call: TRBV5-4; j_call: TRBJ2-7; d_call: TRBD1; clone_size: few; cdr3_nt: TGTGCCAGCAGCCGGACCGGGACAGGGGAAGCCTACGAGCAGTACTTC; cdr3_aa: CASSRTGTGEAYEQYF
v_call: TRBV4-2; j_call: TRBJ2-5; d_call: .; clone_size: .; cdr3_nt: TGTGCCAGCAGCCAAGGTGAAAAAGAACACAGAGAGACCCAGTACTTC; cdr3_aa: CASSQGEKEHRETQYF
v_call: TRBV6-5; j_call: TRBJ1-1; d_call: .; clone_size: .; cdr3_nt: TGTGCCAGCAGTTTTTCAGGATCCCACACTGAAGCTTTCTTT; cdr3_aa: CASSFSGSHTEAFF
v_call: TRBV24-1; j_call: TRBJ2-1; d_call: TRBD1; clone_size: .; cdr3_nt: TGTGCCACCTCAGGGGGAAGCTTGGATGAGCAGTTCTTC; cdr3_aa: CATSGGSLDEQFF